What follows are 24 T cell receptor beta chains derived from one specimen sequenced in a study of blood T cell repertoires in COVID-19. Assay used: immunoSEQ multiplex PCR; TCRdb lists only in-frame clones, some missing. The sample lists around 450,000 clones, about 85% occurring once. The sequenced sample was PBMCs or T cells enriched from blood (not recorded which). These receptors all stem from a woman between 18 and 29 years old with acute COVID-19.

This rearrangement joins TRBV5-4 to TRBJ1-2; TRBD1 is a possible D gene (5 bases). The CDR3 length is 14 residues. CDR1 is SGHNT, CDR2 YYREEE, per germline (reference sequence). V lost 3 bases and J lost 6, with 15 bases in between. CDR3 sequence (DNA): TGTGCCAGCAGCTCAGGGTTTACGGCGAATGGCTACACCTTC. Residues: CASSSGFTANGYTF.

The chain links TRBV28 to TRBJ1-4; the D is unclear. Germline V gives CDR1 MDHEN, CDR2 SYDVKM. The germline V and J ends were trimmed by 3 bases and 4 bases, with 6 bases remaining between them. The CDR3 runs 13 residues. The CDR3 here is CASSFQYNEKLFF. CDR3 DNA: TGTGCCAGCAGTTTTCAGTATAATGAAAAACTGTTTTTT.

In its sample, this clone was seen once. The V and J genes are TRBV29-1 and TRBJ1-3, with 12 bases fitting TRBD1. Looked up from germline, CDR1 is SQVTM and CDR2 is ANQGSEA. V lost 2 bases to trimming and J lost 5 bases; unmatched junction nucleotides: 13. This CDR3 spans 18 amino acids. This CDR3 is CSVELRDRGPLGRNTIYF. CDR3 in DNA: TGCAGCGTTGAACTCCGGGACAGGGGGCCTTTAGGACGAAACACCATATATTTT.

This chain uses TRBV4-3 with TRBJ2-2; 15 bases agree with TRBD2. The V and J ends lost 3 bases and 3 bases, in that order; junction bases with no gene match: 14. Germline loops: CDR1 LGHNA, CDR2 YSLEER. The CDR3 loop spans 21 amino acids. The CDR3: CASSQDPSSGLAGGYTGELFF. The CDR3 bases are TGCGCCAGCAGCCAGGATCCCTCTTCTGGACTAGCGGGAGGGTACACCGGGGAGCTGTTTTTT.

The rearrangement joins TRBV3-1 (or the pseudogene TRBV3-2) to TRBJ1-2; D uncertain. CDR3 size: 14 residues. CDR1 and CDR2 from the germline V gene are LGHDT and YNNKEL (reference sequence). Trimming removed 1 base at V and 5 bases at J, with 11 bases between. The CDR3 protein is CASSQAATEYGYTF. CDR3 in DNA: TGTGCCAGCAGCCAAGCGGCTACAGAGTATGGCTACACCTTC.

This chain links TRBV4-1 with TRBJ2-7, with 7 positions matching TRBD1. The CDR3 has 15 residues. The V and J ends lost 3 bases and 2 bases, in that order; junction bases with no gene match: 7. The germline V gene has CDR1 MGHRA and CDR2 YSYEKL. CDR3 protein: CASSHPGTAAYEQYF. For the CDR3, the DNA is TGCGCCAGCAGCCACCCCGGGACAGCAGCCTACGAGCAGTACTTC.

Regarding this clone: Other DNA sequences within the sample encode an identical CDR3. The chain employs TRBV29-1 and TRBJ1-2, with D perhaps TRBD1 (5 bases). CDR1 is SQVTM, CDR2 ANQGSEA, per germline. V was trimmed by 6 bases and J by 5 bases, leaving 10 bases between them. The CDR3 has 11 residues. CDR3 coding DNA: TGCAGCGTGGAGGGACGGTATGGCTACACCTTC. Its translation: CSVEGRYGYTF.

As concerns this clone: Distinct nucleotide sequences in the sample also encode this CDR3. This sequence joins TRBV7-9 and TRBJ2-7; 9 nucleotides align to TRBD1. The trim removed 5 bases at V and 1 base at J, leaving 3 bases unmatched. CDR1 SEHNR and CDR2 FQNEAQ come from the germline V gene (reference sequence). The CDR3 runs to 14 residues. CDR3 residues: CASSPGTGSYEQYF. CDR3 nucleotide sequence: TGTGCCAGCAGCCCGGGGACAGGGTCCTACGAGCAGTACTTC. Full variable domain (missing parts from reference TRBV7-9 and TRBJ2-7): DTGVSQNPRHKITKRGQNVTFRCDPISEHNRLYWYRQTLGQGPEFLTYFQNEAQLEKSRLLSDRFSAERPKGSFSTLEIQRTEQGDSAMYLCASSPGTGSYEQYFGPGTRLTVT.

The chain recombines TRBV18 with TRBJ2-2, with 10 bases matching TRBD2. The CDR3 contains 15 residues. Per the germline V gene, CDR1 is KGHSH and CDR2 is LQKENI. The V gene end was trimmed by 6 bases and the J gene end by 4 bases; junction bases not matched to a gene: 5. The CDR3 DNA reads as TGTGCCAGCTCCCAGCGGGGGGGCGGCACCGGGGAGCTGTTTTTT. The encoded protein is CASSQRGGGTGELFF.

The chain links TRBV9 to TRBJ1-1; D unresolved. The germline V and J ends were trimmed by 5 bases and 11 bases, with 16 bases remaining between them. There are 12 residues in the CDR3. Germline V lookup: CDR1 SGDLS, CDR2 YYNGEE. As DNA, the CDR3 is TGTGCCAGCAGTGTCCCAAGAGAGGAGGCTTTCTTT. Translated, it gives CASSVPREEAFF.

This chain links TRBV9 with TRBJ1-1; D ambiguous. CDR3 length: 14 amino acids. V was pared by 0 bases and J by 7 bases, with 13 bases between. From germline, CDR1 is SGDLS and CDR2 YYNGEE. The chain's CDR3 is CASSVGAAAVEAFF. The CDR3 coding sequence is TGTGCCAGCAGCGTAGGGGCCGCAGCGGTTGAAGCTTTCTTT.

The V and J genes are TRBV12-3 or TRBV12-4 and TRBJ2-7; unclear D gene. V shed 1 base and J shed 3 bases, with 7 bases lying between them. This CDR3 has 13 residues. Here the CDR3 DNA reads TGTGCCAGCAGTTTAGGACACCTCTACGAGCAGTACTTC. It encodes CASSLGHLYEQYF.

A single count supports this clone. V gene TRBV19 combines with J gene TRBJ1-1; D not resolved. The length of the CDR3 is 15 residues. The V and J ends lost 7 bases and 1 base respectively, with 16 bases between them. CDR1 is LNHDA, CDR2 SQIVND, per germline (reference sequence). The CDR3 spells CASINPWRANTEAFF. In nucleotides, the CDR3 is TGTGCCAGTATCAATCCCTGGAGAGCGAACACTGAAGCTTTCTTT.

The CDR3 DNA reads TGTGCCAGCAGCGTAGGCAGGGGGCGTTGGAATGAGCAGTTCTTC. Translated, it gives CASSVGRGRWNEQFF. V gene TRBV9 combines with J gene TRBJ2-1, with 8 bases fitting TRBD1. This CDR3 spans 15 amino acids. Trimming took 0 bases from V and 7 from J; bases not matched to a gene: 6. CDR1 is SGDLS and CDR2 is YYNGEE in the germline V gene. Full variable domain (remainder filled in from reference TRBV9 and TRBJ2-1): DSGVTQTPKHLITATGQRVTLRCSPRSGDLSVYWYQQSLDQGLQFLIQYYNGEERAKGNILERFSAQQFPDLHSELNLSSLELGDSALYFCASSVGRGRWNEQFFGPGTRLTVL.

The rearrangement uses TRBV5-5 and TRBJ1-3, with TRBD1 matching 7 bases. The CDR3 contains 15 residues. Per germline, CDR1 SGHKS and CDR2 YYEKEE (reference sequence). V dropped 3 bases and J dropped 2; count of bases not matched to a gene: 5. The CDR3 here is CASSWEQGTGNTIYF. CDR3 DNA sequence: TGTGCCAGCAGCTGGGAACAGGGGACTGGAAACACCATATATTTT. Drawing the rest from reference TRBV5-5 and TRBJ1-3, the complete variable domain is DAGVTQSPTHLIKTRGQQVTLRCSPISGHKSVSWYQQVLGQGPQFIFQYYEKEERGRGNFPDRFSARQFPNYSSELNVNALLLGDSALYLCASSWEQGTGNTIYFGEGSWLTVV.

This chain joins TRBV2 and TRBJ1-6, with 10 bases lining up with TRBD1. The CDR3 length is 17 residues. V shed 5 bases, J shed 10 bases, and the junction held 14 bases outside the gene matches. Germline lookup yields CDR1 SNHLY and CDR2 FYNNEI. CDR3 sequence: CASSLDRGTGVGSPLHF. In DNA, the CDR3 is TGTGCCAGCAGTCTCGACCGCGGGACAGGGGTAGGATCACCCCTCCACTTT.

The chain recombines TRBV3-1 (or the pseudogene TRBV3-2) with TRBJ2-1; 11 nucleotides agree with TRBD2. The CDR3 runs 15 residues. With V trimmed by 4 bases and J by 7 bases, 6 bases remained unmatched. Germline CDR1 LGHDT, CDR2 YNNKEL (reference sequence). The CDR3 sequence: CASSLSGGVLNEQFF. The DNA of the CDR3 is TGTGCCAGCAGCCTTAGCGGGGGGGTACTAAATGAGCAGTTCTTC.

This rearrangement joins TRBV24-1 to TRBJ2-3; D perhaps matches TRBD2 (5 bases). The CDR3 totals 16 residues. Germline V gene sequence: CDR1 KGHDR, CDR2 SFDVKD. Trimming removed 3 bases from V and 4 bases from J, with 16 bases in between. The CDR3 spells CATSDREGTVADTQYF. The CDR3 bases are TGTGCCACCAGTGATCGTGAGGGAACGGTGGCAGATACGCAGTATTTT.

The rearrangement uses TRBV9 and TRBJ2-5; 8 bases map to TRBD2. This CDR3 region has 16 residues. Unmatched junction bases numbered 8, after V lost 4 bases and J lost 0 bases. Per germline, CDR1 SGDLS and CDR2 YYNGEE. Here the CDR3 DNA reads TGTGCCAGCAGCCCCCGGATAGCGGGGTACCAAGAGACCCAGTACTTC. As protein: CASSPRIAGYQETQYF.

This chain joins TRBV5-1 and TRBJ2-3, with D tentatively TRBD2 (6 bases). This CDR3 is 16 amino acids long. V lost 3 bases, J lost 1 base, and 15 bases lay in between. The V gene's germline CDR1 is SGHRS and CDR2 YFSETQ. The DNA of the CDR3 is TGCGCCAGCAGCTCCCAACTAGCATCCCGCACAGATACGCAGTATTTT. As protein: CASSSQLASRTDTQYF.

The CDR3 here is CASSQHRDTQYF. The CDR3 region has the DNA TGCGCCAGCAGCCAGCACAGGGATACGCAGTATTTT. This chain connects TRBV4-3 to TRBJ2-3, with D maybe TRBD1 (5 bases). Deletions cut 3 bases from V and 6 bases from J, with 7 bases between. The CDR3 is 12 residues long. Germline assignment: CDR1 LGHNA and CDR2 YSLEER.

The rearrangement joins TRBV21-1 to TRBJ1-3; the table's TRBD1 call for D was not verified on the DNA. TRBV21-1 is designated a pseudogene. The CDR3 totals 12 residues. CDR3 loop: CPTPGSGNTIYF. The CDR3 bases are TGTCCCACCCCAGGCTCTGGAAACACCATATATTTT.

The chain couples TRBV11-3 to TRBJ1-1, with 7 positions matching TRBD1. This CDR3 has 14 residues. V lost 5 bases, J lost 5 bases, and 8 bases stayed unmatched. Looked up from germline, CDR1 is SGHNT and CDR2 is YENEEA. CDR3: CASSPRTGVTEAFF. CDR3 DNA: TGTGCCAGCAGCCCAAGGACAGGAGTGACTGAAGCTTTCTTT.

This rearrangement joins TRBV2 to TRBJ1-5; D perhaps matches TRBD1 (6 bases). The length of the CDR3 is 14 residues. Trimming took 6 bases from V and 6 from J, leaving 15 bases between them. Germline CDR1 and CDR2: SNHLY and FYNNEI. Here the CDR3 reads CASRTGSLGQPQHF. DNA of the CDR3: TGTGCCAGCAGGACAGGTTCCCTCGGTCAGCCCCAGCATTTT.